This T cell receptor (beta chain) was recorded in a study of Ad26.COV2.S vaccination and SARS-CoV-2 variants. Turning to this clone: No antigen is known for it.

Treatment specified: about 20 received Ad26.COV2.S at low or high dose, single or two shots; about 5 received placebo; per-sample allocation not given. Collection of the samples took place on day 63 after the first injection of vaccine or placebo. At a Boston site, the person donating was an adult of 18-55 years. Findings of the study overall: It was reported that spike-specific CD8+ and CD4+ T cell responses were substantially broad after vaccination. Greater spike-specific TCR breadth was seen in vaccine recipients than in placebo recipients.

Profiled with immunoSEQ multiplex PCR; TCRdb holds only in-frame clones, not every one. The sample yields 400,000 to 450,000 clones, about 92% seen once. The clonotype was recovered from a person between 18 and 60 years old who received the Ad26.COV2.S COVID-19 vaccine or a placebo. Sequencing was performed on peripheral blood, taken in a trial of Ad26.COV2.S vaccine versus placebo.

The CDR3 nucleotides read TGTGCCAGCTGGATGCAGAATGAAGCTTTCTTT. Translating it yields CASWMQNEAFF. The chain carries TRBV19 and TRBJ1-1; D remains unclear. Germline V CDR1 and CDR2: LNHDA, SQIVND (reference sequence). The CDR3 is 11 amino acids. V was clipped by 9 bases and J by 7 bases, with 12 bases between them.